These 5 T cell receptor beta chains were sequenced from one sample in a study of blood T cell repertoires in COVID-19. Produced via immunoSEQ multiplex PCR; TCRdb's table is partial and in-frame only. This sample has approximately 150,000 clones, with 80% to 90% found just once. Sequencing input: peripheral blood. The receptors stem from a woman aged 45-60 years with active or convalescent COVID-19.

The rearrangement uses TRBV5-8 and TRBJ2-7; 8 positions agree with TRBD1. Unmatched junction bases numbered 5, after V lost 2 bases and J lost 1 base. In germline, CDR1 is SGHTS, CDR2 YDEGEE. The CDR3 spans 15 residues. The CDR3 DNA sequence: TGTGCCAGCAGCTTTAATGGACAGGGATCCTACGAGCAGTACTTC. This encodes CASSFNGQGSYEQYF.

This chain joins TRBV7-9 and TRBJ1-2; no reliable D call. The CDR3 covers 16 residues. V was shortened by 1 base and J by 2 bases, with 14 bases between the two germline ends. Germline CDR1 reads SEHNR; CDR2 reads FQNEAQ (reference sequence). As DNA, the CDR3 is TGTGCCAGCAGCTTAGGGACTATAGTGGAAAACTATGGCTACACCTTC. Translated, it gives CASSLGTIVENYGYTF.

This chain connects TRBV7-2 to TRBJ1-1; D call uncertain. V was shortened by 5 bases and J by 1 base, with 14 bases between the two germline ends. The CDR3 spans 15 residues. Germline V gene sequence: CDR1 SGHTA, CDR2 FQGNSA. CDR3 nucleotide sequence: TGTGCCAGCAGCCCCCAGCGGGATAGGAACACTGAAGCTTTCTTT. It codes for CASSPQRDRNTEAFF. The full variable domain, with the rest looked up from reference TRBV7-2 and TRBJ1-1, is GAGVSQSPSNKVTEKGKDVELRCDPISGHTALYWYRQSLGQGLEFLIYFQGNSAPDKSGLPSDRFSAERTGGSVSTLTIQRTQQEDSAVYLCASSPQRDRNTEAFFGQGTRLTVV.

Many counts were recorded for this clone. V usage is TRBV5-1 and J usage is TRBJ2-2; 7 bases agree with TRBD1. This CDR3 has 15 amino acids. Germline V gene lookup returns CDR1 SGHRS and CDR2 YFSETQ. The trim removed 0 bases at V and 6 bases at J, leaving 5 bases unmatched. CDR3 sequence (DNA): TGCGCCAGCAGCTTGGCGTCACAGGGGCCCGGGGAGCTGTTTTTT. Translating it yields CASSLASQGPGELFF.

The chain uses TRBV6-5 and TRBJ1-1; 7 bases agree with TRBD1. Germline loops: CDR1 MNHEY, CDR2 SVGAGI. The CDR3 sequence is 14 residues long. J was trimmed by 3 bases and V by 6 bases; bases with no gene match: 7. CDR3 in DNA: TGTGCCAGCAGATCTACAGGGGTGGACACTGAAGCTTTCTTT. It encodes CASRSTGVDTEAFF.